This T cell receptor (beta chain) stems from a study of cytomegalovirus exposure and HLA in healthy donors. The repertoire was sequenced with immunoSEQ multiplex PCR; TCRdb's copy has only in-frame clones and lacks some. The sample consists of 120,000 to 150,000 clones, around 90% of them appearing once. Study-level findings and limits: It was about 180 TCR beta chains that were listed as cytomegalovirus-associated. Per published reports, the classifier diagnosed cytomegalovirus status with high specificity and sensitivity.

Regarding this clone: The target antigen is unknown.

Germline V gene data show CDR1 as SEHNR and CDR2 as FQNEAQ (reference sequence). The CDR3 totals 16 residues. With 5 bases clipped from V and 2 bases from J, the junction kept 5 bases outside the gene matches. Sequenced sample: PBMCs. The receptor was derived from a man younger than 35 in good health and CMV-seropositive. This sequence joins TRBV7-9 and TRBJ2-6; 8 bases match TRBD1. DNA for the CDR3: TGTGCCAGCAGCGCCCAGGGGGCCGCTGGGGCCAACGTCCTGACTTTC. Amino acids: CASSAQGAAGANVLTF.